Below, one T cell receptor beta chain is given with its context. The data derive from a study of T cell changes during pregnancy in multiple sclerosis. The data were produced by immunoSEQ multiplex PCR, yet TCRdb's version contains in-frame clones alone and is incomplete. The sample consists of about 40,000 clones, around 90% of them appearing once. Trimming removed 1 base from V and 6 bases from J; junction bases left unmatched: 7. The germline gives CDR1 LNHNV, CDR2 YYDKDF (reference sequence). CDR3 length: 16 residues. The receptor was isolated from a female donor with multiple sclerosis, enrolled in a pregnancy study. This specimen was peripheral blood, taken before pregnancy. The J gene is TRBJ2-7, the V gene TRBV15; TRBD2 matches at 12 bases. CDR3: CATSRGGLAGRGEQYF. CDR3 bases: TGTGCCACCAGCAGAGGGGGACTAGCGGGCCGCGGCGAGCAGTACTTC.